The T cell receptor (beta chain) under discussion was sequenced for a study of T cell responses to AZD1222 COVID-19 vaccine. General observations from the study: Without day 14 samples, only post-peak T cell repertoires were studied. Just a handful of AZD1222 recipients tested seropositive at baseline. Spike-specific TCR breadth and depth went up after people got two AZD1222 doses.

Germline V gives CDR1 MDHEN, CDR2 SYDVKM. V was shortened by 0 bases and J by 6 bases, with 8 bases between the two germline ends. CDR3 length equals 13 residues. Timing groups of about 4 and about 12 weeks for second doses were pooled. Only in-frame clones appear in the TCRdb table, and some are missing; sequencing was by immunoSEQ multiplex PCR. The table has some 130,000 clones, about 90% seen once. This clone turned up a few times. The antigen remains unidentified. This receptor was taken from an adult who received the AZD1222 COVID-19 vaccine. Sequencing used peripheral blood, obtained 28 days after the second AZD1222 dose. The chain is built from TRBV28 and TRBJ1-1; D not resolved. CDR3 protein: CASSLWASPEAFF. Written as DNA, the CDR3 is TGTGCCAGCAGTTTATGGGCTTCCCCTGAAGCTTTCTTT.